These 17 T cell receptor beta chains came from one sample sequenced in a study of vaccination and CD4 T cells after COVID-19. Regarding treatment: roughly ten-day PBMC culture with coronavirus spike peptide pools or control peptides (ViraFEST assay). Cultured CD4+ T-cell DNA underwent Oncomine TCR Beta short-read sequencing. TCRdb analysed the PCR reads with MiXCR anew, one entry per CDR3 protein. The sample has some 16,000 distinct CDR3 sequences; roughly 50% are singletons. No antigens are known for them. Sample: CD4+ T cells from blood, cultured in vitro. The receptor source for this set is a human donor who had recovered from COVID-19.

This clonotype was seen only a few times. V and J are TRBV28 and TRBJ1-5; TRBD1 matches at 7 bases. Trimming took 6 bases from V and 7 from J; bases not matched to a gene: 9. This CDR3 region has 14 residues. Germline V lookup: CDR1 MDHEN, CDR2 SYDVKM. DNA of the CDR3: TGTGCCAGCAGCCTCACAGGGGTGAGCCAGCCCCAGCATTTT. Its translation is CASSLTGVSQPQHF.

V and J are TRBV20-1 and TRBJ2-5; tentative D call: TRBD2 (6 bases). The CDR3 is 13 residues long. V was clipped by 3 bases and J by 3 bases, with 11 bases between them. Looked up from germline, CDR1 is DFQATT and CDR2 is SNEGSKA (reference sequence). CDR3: CSARPGGKETQYF. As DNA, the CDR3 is TGCAGTGCTAGGCCTGGGGGGAAAGAGACCCAGTACTTC.

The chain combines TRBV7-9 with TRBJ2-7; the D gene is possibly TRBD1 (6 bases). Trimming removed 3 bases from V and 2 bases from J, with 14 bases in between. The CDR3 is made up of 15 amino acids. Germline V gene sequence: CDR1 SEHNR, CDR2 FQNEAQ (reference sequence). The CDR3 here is CASSLSVGQAYEQYF. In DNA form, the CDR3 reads TGTGCCAGCAGCTTGTCTGTGGGACAAGCCTACGAGCAGTACTTC. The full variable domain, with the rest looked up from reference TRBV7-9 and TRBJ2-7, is DTGVSQNPRHKITKRGQNVTFRCDPISEHNRLYWYRQTLGQGPEFLTYFQNEAQLEKSRLLSDRFSAERPKGSFSTLEIQRTEQGDSAMYLCASSLSVGQAYEQYFGPGTRLTVT.

The CDR3, as DNA: TGTGCCAGCAGCTTAAAGTTTGGAGTTGAAGCTTTCTTT. Translation gives CASSLKFGVEAFF. The chain couples TRBV11-2 to TRBJ1-1; D call uncertain. There are 13 residues in the CDR3. CDR1 is SGHAT and CDR2 is FQNNGV in the germline V gene. Trimming took 2 bases from V and 7 from J, leaving 11 bases between them.

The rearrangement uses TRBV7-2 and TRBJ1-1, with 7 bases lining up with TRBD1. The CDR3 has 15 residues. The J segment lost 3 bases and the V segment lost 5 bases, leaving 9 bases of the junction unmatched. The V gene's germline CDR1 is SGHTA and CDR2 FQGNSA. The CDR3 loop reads CASSLLTGRHTEAFF. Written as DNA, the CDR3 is TGTGCCAGCAGCCTCTTGACAGGGAGGCACACTGAAGCTTTCTTT.

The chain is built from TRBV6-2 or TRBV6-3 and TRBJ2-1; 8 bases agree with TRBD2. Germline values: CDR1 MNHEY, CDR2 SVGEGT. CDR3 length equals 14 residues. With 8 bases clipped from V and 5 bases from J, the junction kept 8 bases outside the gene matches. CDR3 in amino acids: CASREGGYNNEQFF. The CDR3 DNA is TGTGCCAGCCGGGAGGGTGGATACAACAATGAGCAGTTCTTC.

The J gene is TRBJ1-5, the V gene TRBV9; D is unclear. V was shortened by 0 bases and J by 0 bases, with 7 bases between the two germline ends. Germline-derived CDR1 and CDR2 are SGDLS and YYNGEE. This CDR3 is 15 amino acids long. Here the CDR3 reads CASSVGPNSNQPQHF. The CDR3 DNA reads TGTGCCAGCAGCGTAGGACCAAATAGCAATCAGCCCCAGCATTTT.

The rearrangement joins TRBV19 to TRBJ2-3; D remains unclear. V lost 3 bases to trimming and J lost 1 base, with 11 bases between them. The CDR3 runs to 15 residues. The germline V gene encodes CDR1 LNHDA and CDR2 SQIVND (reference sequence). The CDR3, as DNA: TGTGCCAGTAGTATCATGCTGGCGGGCACAGATACGCAGTATTTT. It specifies CASSIMLAGTDTQYF.

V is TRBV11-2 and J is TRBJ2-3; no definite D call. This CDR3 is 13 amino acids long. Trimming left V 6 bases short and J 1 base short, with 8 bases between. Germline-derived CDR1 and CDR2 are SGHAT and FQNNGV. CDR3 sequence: CASRIIGTDTQYF. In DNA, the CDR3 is TGTGCCAGCAGGATTATCGGCACAGATACGCAGTATTTT.

The CDR3: CATSDSGASSYNEQFF. The CDR3 nucleotides are TGTGCCACCAGTGACTCAGGGGCGAGCTCCTACAATGAGCAGTTCTTC. V gene TRBV24-1 combines with J gene TRBJ2-1, with TRBD1 as a possible D gene (6 bases). CDR3 length: 16 residues. Trimming removed 4 bases at V and 0 bases at J, with 12 bases between. Germline V gives CDR1 KGHDR, CDR2 SFDVKD.

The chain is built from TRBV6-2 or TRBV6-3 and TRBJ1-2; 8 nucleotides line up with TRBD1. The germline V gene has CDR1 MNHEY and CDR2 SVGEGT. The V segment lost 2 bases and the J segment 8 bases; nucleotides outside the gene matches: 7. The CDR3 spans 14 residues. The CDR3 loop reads CASSYADRAGGYTF. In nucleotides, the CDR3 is TGTGCCAGCAGTTACGCGGACAGGGCTGGGGGCTACACCTTC.

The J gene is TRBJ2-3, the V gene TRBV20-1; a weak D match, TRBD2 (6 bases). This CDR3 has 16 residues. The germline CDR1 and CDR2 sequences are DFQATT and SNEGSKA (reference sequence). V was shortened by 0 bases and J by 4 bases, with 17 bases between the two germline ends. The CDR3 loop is CSARDVPGEFADTQYF. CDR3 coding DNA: TGCAGTGCTAGAGATGTCCCGGGAGAGTTTGCAGATACGCAGTATTTT.

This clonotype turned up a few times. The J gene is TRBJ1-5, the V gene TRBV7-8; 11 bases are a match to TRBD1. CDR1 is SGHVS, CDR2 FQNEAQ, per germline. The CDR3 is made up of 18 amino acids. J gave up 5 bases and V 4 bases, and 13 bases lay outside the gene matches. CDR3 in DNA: TGTGCCAGCAGCTCCTCGTGGACAGGGGGCGCGTCCCATCAGCCCCAGCATTTT. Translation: CASSSSWTGGASHQPQHF.

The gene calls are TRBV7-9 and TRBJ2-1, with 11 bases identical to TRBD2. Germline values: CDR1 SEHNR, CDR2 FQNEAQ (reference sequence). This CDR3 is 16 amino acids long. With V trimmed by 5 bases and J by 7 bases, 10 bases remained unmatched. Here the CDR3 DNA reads TGTGCCAGCAGCGGCCGACTAGCGGGAATCAGGAATGAGCAGTTCTTC. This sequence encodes CASSGRLAGIRNEQFF. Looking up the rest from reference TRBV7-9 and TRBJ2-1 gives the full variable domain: DTGVSQNPRHKITKRGQNVTFRCDPISEHNRLYWYRQTLGQGPEFLTYFQNEAQLEKSRLLSDRFSAERPKGSFSTLEIQRTEQGDSAMYLCASSGRLAGIRNEQFFGPGTRLTVL.

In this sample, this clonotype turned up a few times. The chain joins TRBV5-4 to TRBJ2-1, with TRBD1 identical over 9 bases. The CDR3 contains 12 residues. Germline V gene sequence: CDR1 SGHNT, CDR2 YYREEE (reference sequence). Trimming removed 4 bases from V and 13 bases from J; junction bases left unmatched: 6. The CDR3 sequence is CASSLTGGLQFF. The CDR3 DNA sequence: TGTGCCAGCAGCCTCACAGGGGGCTTACAGTTCTTC.

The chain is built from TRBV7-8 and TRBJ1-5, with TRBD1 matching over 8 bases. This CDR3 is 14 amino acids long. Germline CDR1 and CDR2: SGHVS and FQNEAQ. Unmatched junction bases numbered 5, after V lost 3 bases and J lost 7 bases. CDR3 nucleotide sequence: TGTGCCAGCAGCTTTGGGGCAGGGGGCCAGCCCCAGCATTTT. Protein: CASSFGAGGQPQHF. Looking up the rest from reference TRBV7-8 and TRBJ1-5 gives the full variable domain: GAGVSQSPRYKVAKRGQDVALRCDPISGHVSLFWYQQALGQGPEFLTYFQNEAQLDKSGLPSDRFFAERPEGSVSTLKIQRTQQEDSAVYLCASSFGAGGQPQHFGDGTRLSIL.

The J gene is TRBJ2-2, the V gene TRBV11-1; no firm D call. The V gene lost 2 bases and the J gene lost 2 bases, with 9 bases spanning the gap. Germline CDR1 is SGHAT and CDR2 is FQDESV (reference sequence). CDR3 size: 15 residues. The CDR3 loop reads CASSLLEFNTGELFF. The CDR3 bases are TGTGCCAGCAGCTTATTAGAATTTAACACCGGGGAGCTGTTTTTT.